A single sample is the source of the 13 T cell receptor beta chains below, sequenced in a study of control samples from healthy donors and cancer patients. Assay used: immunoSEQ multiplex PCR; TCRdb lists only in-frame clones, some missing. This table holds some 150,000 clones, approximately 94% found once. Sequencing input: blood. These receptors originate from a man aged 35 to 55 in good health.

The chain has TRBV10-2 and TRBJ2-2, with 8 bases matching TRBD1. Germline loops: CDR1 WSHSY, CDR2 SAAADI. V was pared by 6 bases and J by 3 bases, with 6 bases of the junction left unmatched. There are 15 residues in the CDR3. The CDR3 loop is CASRTGQVDTGELFF. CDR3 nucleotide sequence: TGCGCCAGCAGGACGGGACAGGTGGACACCGGGGAGCTGTTTTTT.

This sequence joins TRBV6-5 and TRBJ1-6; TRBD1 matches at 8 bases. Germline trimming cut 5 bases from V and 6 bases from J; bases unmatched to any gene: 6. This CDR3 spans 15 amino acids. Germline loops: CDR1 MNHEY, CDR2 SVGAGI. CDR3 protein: CASSTRTGINSPLHF. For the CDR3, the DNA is TGTGCCAGCAGTACACGGACAGGGATTAATTCACCCCTCCACTTT.

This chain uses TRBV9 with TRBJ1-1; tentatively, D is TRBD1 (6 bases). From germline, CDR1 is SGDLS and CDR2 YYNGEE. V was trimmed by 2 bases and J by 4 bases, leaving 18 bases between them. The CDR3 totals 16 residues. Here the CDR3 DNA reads TGTGCCAGCAGCGTGGTGTCAGGGGAACAAAGCACTGAAGCTTTCTTT. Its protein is CASSVVSGEQSTEAFF.

CDR3 sequence reads: CASSEFNNPGHTQYF. Written as DNA, the CDR3 is TGTGCCAGCAGTGAATTCAACAACCCCGGGCATACGCAGTATTTT. The chain employs TRBV2 and TRBJ2-3; no clear D gene. Trimming removed 2 bases from V and 7 bases from J, with 16 bases in between. CDR3 length: 15 amino acids. Germline V gene sequence: CDR1 SNHLY, CDR2 FYNNEI.

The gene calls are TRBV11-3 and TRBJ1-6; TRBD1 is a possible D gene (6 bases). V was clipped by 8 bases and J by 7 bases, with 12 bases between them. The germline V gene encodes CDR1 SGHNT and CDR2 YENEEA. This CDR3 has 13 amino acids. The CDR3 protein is CASGQGRNSPLHF. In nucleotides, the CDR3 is TGTGCCAGCGGGCAGGGGCGGAATTCACCCCTCCACTTT.

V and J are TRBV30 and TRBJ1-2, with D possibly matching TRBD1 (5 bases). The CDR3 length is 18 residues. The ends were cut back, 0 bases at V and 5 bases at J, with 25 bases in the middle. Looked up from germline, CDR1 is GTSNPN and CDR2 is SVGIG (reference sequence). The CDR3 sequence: CAWSVTSTLGTGLYGYTF. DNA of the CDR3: TGTGCCTGGAGTGTTACCAGCACCCTTGGGACGGGGCTATATGGCTACACCTTC.

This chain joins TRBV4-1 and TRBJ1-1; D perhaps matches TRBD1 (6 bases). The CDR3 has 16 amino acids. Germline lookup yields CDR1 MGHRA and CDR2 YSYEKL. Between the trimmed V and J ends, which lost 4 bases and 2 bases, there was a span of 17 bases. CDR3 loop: CASSRIPGQQNTEAFF. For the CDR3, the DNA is TGCGCCAGCAGCCGAATCCCGGGACAACAAAACACTGAAGCTTTCTTT.

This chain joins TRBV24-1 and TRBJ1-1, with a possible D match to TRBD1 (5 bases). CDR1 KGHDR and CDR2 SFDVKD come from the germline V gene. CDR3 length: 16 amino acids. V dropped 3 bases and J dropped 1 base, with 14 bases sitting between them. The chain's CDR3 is CATSDNTGGPNTEAFF. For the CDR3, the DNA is TGTGCCACCAGTGATAACACGGGGGGACCGAACACTGAAGCTTTCTTT.

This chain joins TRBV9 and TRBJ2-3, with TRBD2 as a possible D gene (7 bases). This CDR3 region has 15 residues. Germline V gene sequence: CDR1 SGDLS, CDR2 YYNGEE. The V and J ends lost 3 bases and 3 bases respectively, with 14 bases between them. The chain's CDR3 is CASSALGGGTDTQYF. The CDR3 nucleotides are TGTGCCAGCAGCGCTTTGGGAGGGGGGACAGATACGCAGTATTTT.

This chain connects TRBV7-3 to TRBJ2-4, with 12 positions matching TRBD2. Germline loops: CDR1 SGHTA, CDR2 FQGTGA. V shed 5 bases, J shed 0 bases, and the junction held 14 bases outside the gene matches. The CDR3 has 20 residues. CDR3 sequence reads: CASSLHGLAGGPTAKNIQYF. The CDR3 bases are TGTGCCAGCAGCCTACACGGGCTAGCGGGAGGGCCAACAGCCAAAAACATTCAGTACTTC.

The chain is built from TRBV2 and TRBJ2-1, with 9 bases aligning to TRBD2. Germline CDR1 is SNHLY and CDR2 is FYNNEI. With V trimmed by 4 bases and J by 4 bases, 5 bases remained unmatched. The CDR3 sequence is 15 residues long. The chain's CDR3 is CASSASGLAYNEQFF. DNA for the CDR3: TGTGCCAGCAGTGCGTCAGGACTAGCGTACAATGAGCAGTTCTTC.

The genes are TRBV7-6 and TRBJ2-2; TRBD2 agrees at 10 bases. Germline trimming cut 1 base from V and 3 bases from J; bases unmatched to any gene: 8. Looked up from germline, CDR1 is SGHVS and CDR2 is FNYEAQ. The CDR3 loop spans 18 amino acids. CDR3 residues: CASSLGISGGPYTGELFF. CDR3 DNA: TGTGCCAGCAGCTTAGGGATTAGCGGGGGGCCATACACCGGGGAGCTGTTTTTT.

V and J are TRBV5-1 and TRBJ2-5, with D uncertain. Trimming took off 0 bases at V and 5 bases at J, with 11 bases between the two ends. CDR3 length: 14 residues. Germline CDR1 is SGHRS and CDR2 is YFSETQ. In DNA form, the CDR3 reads TGCGCCAGCAGCTTGGATTCCCCCGGCGAGACCCAGTACTTC. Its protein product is CASSLDSPGETQYF.